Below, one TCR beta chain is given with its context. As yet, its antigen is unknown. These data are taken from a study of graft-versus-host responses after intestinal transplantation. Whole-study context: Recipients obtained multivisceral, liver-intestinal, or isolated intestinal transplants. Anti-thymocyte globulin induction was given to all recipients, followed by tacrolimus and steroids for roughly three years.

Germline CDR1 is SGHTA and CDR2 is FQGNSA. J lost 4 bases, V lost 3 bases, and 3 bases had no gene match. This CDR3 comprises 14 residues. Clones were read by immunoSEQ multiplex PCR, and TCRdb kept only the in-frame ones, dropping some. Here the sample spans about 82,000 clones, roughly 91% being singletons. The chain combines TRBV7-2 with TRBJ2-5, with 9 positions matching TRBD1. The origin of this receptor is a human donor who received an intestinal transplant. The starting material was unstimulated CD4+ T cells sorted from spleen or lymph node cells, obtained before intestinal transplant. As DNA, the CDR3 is TGTGCCAGCAGCTTCCCGACAGGGGGAGAGACCCAGTACTTC. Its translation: CASSFPTGGETQYF.